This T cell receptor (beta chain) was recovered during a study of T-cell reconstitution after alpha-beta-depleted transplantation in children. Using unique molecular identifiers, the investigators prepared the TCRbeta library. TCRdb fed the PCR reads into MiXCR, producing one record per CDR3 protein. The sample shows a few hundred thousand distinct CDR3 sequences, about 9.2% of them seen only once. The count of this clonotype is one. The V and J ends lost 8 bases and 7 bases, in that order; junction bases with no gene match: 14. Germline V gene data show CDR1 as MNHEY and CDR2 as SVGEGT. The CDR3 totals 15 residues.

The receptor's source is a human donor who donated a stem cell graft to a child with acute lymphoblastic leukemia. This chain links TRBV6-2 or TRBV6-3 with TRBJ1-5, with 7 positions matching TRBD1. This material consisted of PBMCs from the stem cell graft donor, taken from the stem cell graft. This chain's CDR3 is CASVDRVWGRQPQHF. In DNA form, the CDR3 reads TGTGCCAGCGTCGACAGGGTTTGGGGGAGGCAGCCCCAGCATTTT.